This T cell receptor beta chain appears in the sequencing data of a study of Siglec-9 on CD8 T cells in melanoma. Libraries were prepared by immunoSEQ multiplex PCR; TCRdb keeps only in-frame clonotypes and omits some of them. The table records approximately 35,000 clones, 65% to 85% of them present only once. The CDR3 runs 13 residues. V lost 3 bases and J lost 8, with 14 bases in between. Per germline, CDR1 SGHNT and CDR2 YYREEE (reference sequence). J is TRBJ1-1 and V is TRBV5-4; unclear D gene. This clonotype was obtained from a human donor in good health. The specimen was Siglec-9- CD8+ T cells sorted from blood. CDR3 amino acids: CASSSPLELEAFF. In DNA form, the CDR3 reads TGTGCCAGCAGCTCCCCCCTGGAATTAGAAGCTTTCTTT.